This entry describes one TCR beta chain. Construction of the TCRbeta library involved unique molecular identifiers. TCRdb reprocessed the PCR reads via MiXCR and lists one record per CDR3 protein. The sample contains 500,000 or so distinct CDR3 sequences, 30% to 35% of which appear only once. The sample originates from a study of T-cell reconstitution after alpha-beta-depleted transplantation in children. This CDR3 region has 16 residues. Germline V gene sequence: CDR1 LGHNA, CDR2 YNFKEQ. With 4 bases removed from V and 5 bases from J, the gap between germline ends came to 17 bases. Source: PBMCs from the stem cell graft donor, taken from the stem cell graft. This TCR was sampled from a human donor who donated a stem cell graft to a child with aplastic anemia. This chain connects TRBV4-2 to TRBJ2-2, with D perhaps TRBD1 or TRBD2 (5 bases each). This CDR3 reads CASSPEGSTGTGELFF. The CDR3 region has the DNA TGTGCCAGCAGCCCAGAGGGGAGTACGGGAACCGGGGAGCTGTTTTTT.